Each of the 30 T cell receptor beta chains below was sequenced from the same sample in a study of cytomegalovirus exposure and HLA in healthy donors. Assay used: immunoSEQ multiplex PCR; TCRdb lists only in-frame clones, some missing. The sample includes around 70,000 clones, about 93% seen only once; the top ten take 1.5% to 1.7%. Sample: PBMCs. The receptor set was obtained from a man between 18 and 29 years old in good health and CMV-seropositive.

J is TRBJ2-3 and V is TRBV9; TRBD2 aligns across 9 bases. The germline V gene has CDR1 SGDLS and CDR2 YYNGEE. V dropped 4 bases and J dropped 3; count of bases not matched to a gene: 9. The CDR3 spans 16 residues. The CDR3 coding sequence is TGTGCCAGCAGCCTTGGTCTAGCGGGACATACAGATACGCAGTATTTT. Protein: CASSLGLAGHTDTQYF. The variable domain in full, with the rest retrieved from reference TRBV9 and TRBJ2-3, is DSGVTQTPKHLITATGQRVTLRCSPRSGDLSVYWYQQSLDQGLQFLIQYYNGEERAKGNILERFSAQQFPDLHSELNLSSLELGDSALYFCASSLGLAGHTDTQYFGPGTRLTVL.

This clone has just one count. The CDR3 spells CASSYSETPLNYGYTF. CDR3 bases: TGTGCCAGCAGTTACTCTGAGACACCCCTAAACTATGGCTACACCTTC. The chain carries TRBV6-6 and TRBJ1-2; no clear D. The CDR3 consists of 16 residues. The germline CDR1 and CDR2 sequences are MNHNY and SVGAGI (reference sequence). Trimming cost V 0 bases and J 2 bases, with 13 bases left between them.

This clone came up once. This rearrangement joins TRBV2 to TRBJ2-3; 8 bases fit TRBD1. The germline V gene encodes CDR1 SNHLY and CDR2 FYNNEI. This CDR3 has 15 amino acids. V was pared by 9 bases and J by 5 bases, with 13 bases of the junction left unmatched. The CDR3 reads CARVRDRSLQDTQYF. CDR3 nucleotides: TGTGCCAGAGTGCGGGACAGGTCGTTACAAGATACGCAGTATTTT.

The V call is TRBV19, the J call TRBJ2-2, with 12 bases matching TRBD1. Unmatched junction bases numbered 12, after V lost 7 bases and J lost 6 bases. The CDR3 has 17 residues. Germline CDR1 is LNHDA and CDR2 is SQIVND (reference sequence). The DNA for the CDR3 is TGTGCCAGTACCCTCGCCCCGGGACAGGGGGCCCCCGGGGAGCTGTTTTTT. Translated: CASTLAPGQGAPGELFF. The full variable domain, completed using reference TRBV19 and TRBJ2-2, is DGGITQSPKYLFRKEGQNVTLSCEQNLNHDAMYWYRQDPGQGLRLIYYSQIVNDFQKGDIAEGYSVSREKKESFPLTVTSAQKNPTAFYLCASTLAPGQGAPGELFFGEGSRLTVL.

V gene TRBV10-3 combines with J gene TRBJ2-6, with D perhaps given as TRBD1 or TRBD2 (6 bases each). Trimming stripped 10 bases from V and 4 bases from J, with 20 bases between. CDR3 length: 16 amino acids. The germline gives CDR1 ENHRY, CDR2 SYGVKD. CDR3 residues: CATRGGGQSGANVLTF. In nucleotides, the CDR3 is TGTGCCACCAGGGGTGGAGGGCAGTCCGGGGCCAACGTCCTGACTTTC.

The gene calls are TRBV6-6 and TRBJ2-4, with D tentatively TRBD1 (7 bases). Between the trimmed V and J ends, which lost 5 bases and 2 bases, there was a span of 13 bases. The CDR3 length is 15 residues. The V gene's germline CDR1 is MNHNY and CDR2 SVGAGI (reference sequence). The CDR3 DNA sequence: TGTGCCAGCAGTCAGGAGGGGGCAACCAAAAACATTCAGTACTTC. Translated, it gives CASSQEGATKNIQYF.

The gene calls are TRBV28 and TRBJ2-5; TRBD1 is a possible D gene (6 bases). V dropped 5 bases and J dropped 2 bases, with 15 bases sitting between them. Germline CDR1 reads MDHEN; CDR2 reads SYDVKM. This CDR3 is 15 amino acids long. The DNA for the CDR3 is TGTGCCAGCAGTCCTAACCAGGGGAATCAAGAGACCCAGTACTTC. Amino acids: CASSPNQGNQETQYF.

The chain joins TRBV9 to TRBJ2-2, with a weak D call TRBD2 (5 bases). V shed 6 bases and J shed 6 bases, with 9 bases lying between them. The CDR3 length is 12 residues. The germline V gene encodes CDR1 SGDLS and CDR2 YYNGEE. CDR3 nucleotides: TGTGCCAGCAATCCGGGGTCCGGGGAGCTGTTTTTT. It yields the protein CASNPGSGELFF.

The table lists this clone with a count of one. The chain joins TRBV10-1 to TRBJ2-5; 7 bases are a match to TRBD1. Germline V gives CDR1 WNHNN, CDR2 SYGVQD (reference sequence). V lost 4 bases and J lost 0; bases outside the gene matches: 8. The CDR3 runs 16 residues. The CDR3 sequence is CASSVLKTGDQETQYF. The CDR3 region has the DNA TGCGCCAGCAGTGTGCTCAAAACAGGGGACCAAGAGACCCAGTACTTC.

The CDR3 loop is CASSLYLAVQETQYF. As DNA, the CDR3 is TGTGCCAGCAGCCTCTACCTAGCTGTCCAAGAGACCCAGTACTTC. The chain combines TRBV4-2 with TRBJ2-5; D possibly corresponds to TRBD2 (5 bases). V was pared by 4 bases and J by 1 base, with 13 bases between. Germline V lookup: CDR1 LGHNA, CDR2 YNFKEQ. The CDR3 covers 15 residues.

V and J are TRBV30 and TRBJ1-1; D may be TRBD1 (6 bases). CDR3 size: 13 residues. V shed 5 bases and J shed 3 bases, with 13 bases lying between them. The germline V gene has CDR1 GTSNPN and CDR2 SVGIG (reference sequence). The CDR3 loop is CAWGPSGDTEAFF. The CDR3 coding sequence is TGTGCCTGGGGACCCTCAGGGGACACTGAAGCTTTCTTT.

The V and J genes are TRBV28 and TRBJ2-4, with 10 bases fitting TRBD2. Germline CDR1 is MDHEN and CDR2 is SYDVKM. This CDR3 spans 18 amino acids. V shed 4 bases and J 13 bases; nucleotides not matched to a gene: 22. The CDR3 nucleotides read TGTGCCAGCAGTTCCCTAGGACTAGCGGAGGGAGTAGCGGACTCGCAGTACTTC. Encoded protein: CASSSLGLAEGVADSQYF.

The CDR3 loop is CASSVGQTQPQHF. As DNA, the CDR3 is TGTGCCAGCAGCGTGGGACAGACTCAGCCCCAGCATTTT. The chain couples TRBV11-2 to TRBJ1-5, with 7 bases lining up with TRBD1. CDR1 SGHAT and CDR2 FQNNGV come from the germline V gene. The trim removed 5 bases at V and 6 bases at J, leaving 4 bases unmatched. This CDR3 contains 13 residues.

The chain has TRBV28 and TRBJ1-2, with 9 nucleotides matching TRBD1. With V trimmed by 7 bases and J by 6 bases, 12 bases remained unmatched. Germline loops: CDR1 MDHEN, CDR2 SYDVKM. The CDR3 loop spans 15 amino acids. The CDR3: CASTTNPGQGDGYTF. The CDR3, as DNA: TGTGCCAGCACCACAAATCCGGGACAGGGAGATGGCTACACCTTC.

This chain links TRBV11-2 with TRBJ2-3, with 11 bases fitting TRBD2. The CDR3 runs 16 residues. J was trimmed by 4 bases and V by 5 bases; bases with no gene match: 8. Germline-derived CDR1 and CDR2 are SGHAT and FQNNGV. DNA for the CDR3: TGTGCCAGCAGCCTCGTAGCGGGAGGGTCCCCAGATACGCAGTATTTT. Translation: CASSLVAGGSPDTQYF.

V gene TRBV28 combines with J gene TRBJ2-2; 9 nucleotides line up with TRBD2. Germline CDR1 reads MDHEN; CDR2 reads SYDVKM. V shed 2 bases, J shed 3 bases, and the junction held 7 bases outside the gene matches. This CDR3 comprises 17 residues. The CDR3 sequence is CASSLPPGLADTGELFF. The DNA of the CDR3 is TGTGCCAGCAGTTTACCTCCGGGACTAGCAGACACCGGGGAGCTGTTTTTT. The full variable domain, rest sourced from reference TRBV28 and TRBJ2-2, is DVKVTQSSRYLVKRTGEKVFLECVQDMDHENMFWYRQDPGLGLRLIYFSYDVKMKEKGDIPEGYSVSREKKERFSLILESASTNQTSMYLCASSLPPGLADTGELFFGEGSRLTVL.

The V call is TRBV18, the J call TRBJ2-7; 11 positions agree with TRBD2. The ends lost 4 bases at V and 4 bases at J; junction bases unmatched: 9. Germline V CDR1 and CDR2: KGHSH, LQKENI. The CDR3 has 16 residues. CDR3 protein: CASSLTSGSHLYEQYF. The CDR3 region has the DNA TGTGCCAGCTCACTCACTAGCGGGAGTCATTTATACGAGCAGTACTTC.

The chain has TRBV28 and TRBJ1-5; the match to TRBD1 covers 9 bases. CDR3 length: 15 amino acids. The germline V gene has CDR1 MDHEN and CDR2 SYDVKM. V lost 9 bases, J lost 5 bases, and 11 bases stayed unmatched. DNA for the CDR3: TGTGCCAGTCAGGGACAGGGAGACTTCGATCAGCCCCAGCATTTT. This codes for CASQGQGDFDQPQHF.

The chain links TRBV21-1 to TRBJ1-1; the table names TRBD1, a call not compared with the DNA. TRBV21-1 is marked as a pseudogene. The CDR3 extends over 14 amino acids. Here the CDR3 DNA reads TGTGCCAGCAGCGTCCGGGACAGTCTTACGGAAACTTTCTTT. Its protein product is CASSVRDSLTETFF.

This chain joins TRBV30 and TRBJ2-3; D might be TRBD2 (5 bases). The V and J ends lost 5 bases and 10 bases respectively, with 13 bases between them. The germline CDR1 and CDR2 sequences are GTSNPN and SVGIG (reference sequence). The CDR3 length is 11 residues. As DNA, the CDR3 is TGTGCCTGGCTCCTGGACTTCTCGCAGTATTTT. Translated: CAWLLDFSQYF.

J is TRBJ2-1 and V is TRBV19, with D maybe TRBD2 (5 bases). CDR3 length: 15 residues. The ends were cut back, 3 bases at V and 2 bases at J, with 11 bases in the middle. CDR1 and CDR2 from the germline V gene are LNHDA and SQIVND (reference sequence). The CDR3 here is CASSIRLATYNEQFF. In DNA form, the CDR3 reads TGTGCCAGTAGTATTAGGCTAGCTACCTACAATGAGCAGTTCTTC.

This rearrangement joins TRBV27 to TRBJ2-7; 9 bases are shared with TRBD1. Trimming removed 5 bases from V and 2 bases from J; junction bases left unmatched: 7. Germline assignment: CDR1 MNHEY and CDR2 SMNVEV (reference sequence). The CDR3 is 15 amino acids. CDR3 sequence reads: CASSQRGQGPYEQYF. CDR3 sequence (DNA): TGTGCCAGCAGTCAAAGGGGACAGGGCCCCTACGAGCAGTACTTC.

In this sample, this clone turned up a few times. The V call is TRBV30, the J call TRBJ1-5; TRBD1 might be the D (5 bases). The CDR3 covers 18 residues. Trimming took 2 bases from V and 0 from J, leaving 20 bases between them. Germline CDR1 GTSNPN, CDR2 SVGIG (reference sequence). CDR3 DNA sequence: TGTGCCTGGAGTTGGAAAGGACATCCGATTTTTAGCAATCAGCCCCAGCATTTT. Encoded protein: CAWSWKGHPIFSNQPQHF.

V gene TRBV9 combines with J gene TRBJ1-2; D gene uncertain. The CDR3 sequence is 14 residues long. Trimming stripped 0 bases from V and 4 bases from J, with 10 bases between. In germline, CDR1 is SGDLS, CDR2 YYNGEE. For the CDR3, the DNA is TGTGCCAGCAGCGTAGATTCCGTCGGCTATGGCTACACCTTC. Its protein is CASSVDSVGYGYTF. Combining the CDR3 with reference TRBV9 and TRBJ1-2 gives the whole variable domain DSGVTQTPKHLITATGQRVTLRCSPRSGDLSVYWYQQSLDQGLQFLIQYYNGEERAKGNILERFSAQQFPDLHSELNLSSLELGDSALYFCASSVDSVGYGYTFGSGTRLTVV.

The chain combines TRBV7-6 with TRBJ2-1, with D tentatively TRBD1 (6 bases). Germline lookup yields CDR1 SGHVS and CDR2 FNYEAQ. The CDR3 has 15 amino acids. V was trimmed by 5 bases and J by 4 bases, leaving 15 bases between them. The CDR3 DNA follows: TGTGCCAGCAGCGAGGGGGTCCAATTTTACAATGAGCAGTTCTTC. It specifies CASSEGVQFYNEQFF.

This chain connects TRBV10-3 to TRBJ1-4, with D maybe TRBD1 (5 bases). CDR1 and CDR2 (germline): ENHRY, SYGVKD. V was trimmed by 0 bases and J by 5 bases, leaving 7 bases between them. This CDR3 region has 14 residues. The CDR3 spells CAISESEGNEKLFF. Here the CDR3 DNA reads TGTGCCATCAGTGAGTCGGAGGGGAATGAAAAACTGTTTTTT.

The J gene is TRBJ1-4, the V gene TRBV28; D gene ambiguous. In germline, CDR1 is MDHEN, CDR2 SYDVKM. The CDR3 spans 15 residues. Between the trimmed V and J ends, which lost 5 bases and 0 bases, there was a span of 10 bases. The CDR3: CASSPFRTTNEKLFF. In nucleotides, the CDR3 is TGTGCCAGCAGTCCTTTTAGAACAACTAATGAAAAACTGTTTTTT.

The V gene is TRBV13, the J gene TRBJ2-3; 12 bases map to TRBD2. The CDR3 is 17 residues long. With 4 bases clipped from V and 4 bases from J, the junction kept 9 bases outside the gene matches. Per germline, CDR1 PRHDT and CDR2 FYEKMQ (reference sequence). The DNA for the CDR3 is TGTGCCAGCAGCTCCACCTCTAGCGGGAGGGCATCAGATACGCAGTATTTT. Protein sequence: CASSSTSSGRASDTQYF. Full variable domain (rest looked up from reference TRBV13 and TRBJ2-3): AAGVIQSPRHLIKEKRETATLKCYPIPRHDTVYWYQQGPGQDPQFLISFYEKMQSDKGSIPDRFSAQQFSDYHSELNMSSLELGDSALYFCASSSTSSGRASDTQYFGPGTRLTVL.

V usage is TRBV7-2 and J usage is TRBJ2-2; a weak D match, TRBD1 (5 bases). The germline gives CDR1 SGHTA, CDR2 FQGNSA. V gave up 1 base and J gave up 6 bases, with 12 bases separating them. The CDR3 contains 15 residues. The CDR3 is CASSLGVDRPGELFF. As DNA, the CDR3 is TGTGCCAGCAGCTTAGGAGTAGACAGACCCGGGGAGCTGTTTTTT.

V is TRBV18 and J is TRBJ2-7; TRBD1 aligns across 7 bases. CDR3 length: 14 amino acids. The V gene end was trimmed by 3 bases and the J gene end by 2 bases; junction bases not matched to a gene: 4. Germline assignment: CDR1 KGHSH and CDR2 LQKENI. CDR3 bases: TGTGCCAGCTCACCGACGGGACAGACCTACGAGCAGTACTTC. Protein sequence: CASSPTGQTYEQYF.